Below, 10 T cell receptor beta chains from the same sample are listed, as sequenced in a study of T cells in Graves' hyperthyroidism and ophthalmopathy. TCR beta CDR3 sequences were amplified from RNA transcripts. First-round RT-PCR of the TCR CDR3 relied on the HTBI primer set. TCRdb called the multiplex PCR reads again in MiXCR, with one record for every CDR3 protein. The sample holds a few hundred thousand distinct CDR3 sequences, 15% to 19% seen once. Source material: blood. These TCRs come from a woman aged 25-40 years with Graves' hyperthyroidism.

This clonotype was found many times. This chain connects TRBV11-2 to TRBJ2-2; D unresolved. Germline loops: CDR1 SGHAT, CDR2 FQNNGV. CDR3 length: 17 residues. V lost 1 base and J lost 5, with 17 bases in between. CDR3 nucleotides: TGTGCCAGCAGCTTAGCGGCCCAGTGGGGTGTTACCGGGGAGCTGTTTTTT. Protein sequence: CASSLAAQWGVTGELFF.

The rearrangement joins TRBV14 to TRBJ1-1; D remains ambiguous. The ends were cut back, 1 base at V and 6 bases at J, with 9 bases in the middle. Germline CDR1 reads SGHDN; CDR2 reads FVKESK. The CDR3 length is 13 residues. The CDR3 here is CASSQVPDPEAFF. Here the CDR3 DNA reads TGTGCCAGCAGCCAAGTTCCCGACCCTGAAGCTTTCTTT. The whole variable domain, remainder taken from reference TRBV14 and TRBJ1-1, is EAGVTQFPSHSVIEKGQTVTLRCDPISGHDNLYWYRRVMGKEIKFLLHFVKESKQDESGMPNNRFLAERTGGTYSTLKVQPAELEDSGVYFCASSQVPDPEAFFGQGTRLTVV.

This clonotype has a count of ten or more. The chain carries TRBV29-1 and TRBJ2-1; 7 bases map to TRBD2. Looked up from germline, CDR1 is SQVTM and CDR2 is ANQGSEA. J lost 8 bases, V lost 3 bases, and 7 bases had no gene match. CDR3 length: 13 amino acids. The CDR3 DNA reads TGCAGCGTTGACAGCGGGACCTCTCATGAGCAGTTCTTC. Its translation: CSVDSGTSHEQFF.

This chain joins TRBV27 and TRBJ1-2; a possible D gene is TRBD1 (5 bases). This CDR3 contains 14 residues. CDR1 and CDR2 (germline): MNHEY, SMNVEV (reference sequence). V lost 6 bases, J lost 6 bases, and 17 bases lay in between. The CDR3 nucleotides read TGTGCCAGCAGCCATCTAGGGGCCACCAATGGCTACACCTTC. It specifies CASSHLGATNGYTF.

This clonotype was found many times. J is TRBJ2-5 and V is TRBV12-3 or TRBV12-4; TRBD1 is a possible D gene (6 bases). The CDR3 runs to 13 residues. Trimming shortened V by 5 bases and J by 9 bases, and 16 bases separated the two germline ends. The CDR3 coding sequence is TGTGCCAGCAGTCTCAGGGGTTTAGGGGCCCAGTACTTC. It is translated as CASSLRGLGAQYF.

This sequence joins TRBV19 and TRBJ2-2; 7 positions agree with TRBD1. Germline V lookup: CDR1 LNHDA, CDR2 SQIVND (reference sequence). The J segment lost 3 bases and the V segment lost 6 bases, leaving 4 bases of the junction unmatched. This CDR3 is 14 amino acids long. CDR3: CASRTGLDTGELFF. The CDR3 DNA reads TGTGCCAGTAGGACAGGGCTAGACACCGGGGAGCTGTTTTTT.

This clonotype was counted ten times or more. This sequence joins TRBV30 and TRBJ2-7, with TRBD1 matching 7 bases. Germline lookup yields CDR1 GTSNPN and CDR2 SVGIG (reference sequence). Trimming took 4 bases from V and 3 from J; bases not matched to a gene: 6. The CDR3 has 13 amino acids. The CDR3 loop reads CAWNTGANYEQYF. The CDR3 nucleotides are TGTGCCTGGAACACAGGGGCGAACTACGAGCAGTACTTC.

This clonotype was seen ten or more times. The rearrangement joins TRBV5-1 to TRBJ2-1; tentative D call: TRBD2 (6 bases). Germline-derived CDR1 and CDR2 are SGHRS and YFSETQ. V shed 0 bases and J shed 4 bases, with 17 bases lying between them. CDR3 length: 17 residues. The CDR3 sequence is CASSLAFGGMSYNEQFF. The CDR3 DNA sequence: TGCGCCAGCAGCTTGGCTTTTGGCGGGATGAGTTACAATGAGCAGTTCTTC.

V is TRBV10-3 and J is TRBJ2-1, with D perhaps matching TRBD2 (5 bases). This CDR3 region has 15 residues. Trimming stripped 5 bases from V and 2 bases from J, with 13 bases between. Germline CDR1 is ENHRY and CDR2 is SYGVKD. CDR3 coding DNA: TGTGCCATCAGTCTGAGGGTCGAAGCCTACAATGAGCAGTTCTTC. This sequence encodes CAISLRVEAYNEQFF.

This clonotype was observed a few times. The V gene is TRBV15, the J gene TRBJ2-7, with 8 bases lining up with TRBD2. V lost 7 bases to trimming and J lost 0 bases; unmatched junction nucleotides: 5. CDR1 and CDR2 (germline): LNHNV, YYDKDF (reference sequence). The CDR3 extends over 14 amino acids. CDR3 DNA sequence: TGTGCCACCAAGGTACGGGGGGGCTCCTACGAGCAGTACTTC. Encoded protein: CATKVRGGSYEQYF.